This entry lists 21 T cell receptor beta chains sequenced from one sample in a study of blood T cell repertoires in COVID-19. Profiling relied on immunoSEQ multiplex PCR, and the TCRdb table lists in-frame clones only, not all of them. Of over 120,000 clones in the sample, around 75% were seen once. Input material: peripheral blood. The receptors were sampled from a woman between 65 and 79 years old with COVID-19, enrolled during active disease.

The chain joins TRBV6-5 to TRBJ2-5; 12 nucleotides align to TRBD2. Trimming removed 6 bases from V and 5 bases from J; junction bases left unmatched: 7. CDR1 and CDR2 (germline): MNHEY, SVGAGI. The CDR3 runs 15 residues. The CDR3 sequence: CASRGLAGGRETQYF. CDR3 coding DNA: TGTGCCAGCAGAGGGCTAGCGGGGGGGAGGGAGACCCAGTACTTC.

J is TRBJ2-5 and V is TRBV3-1 (or the pseudogene TRBV3-2); 7 bases match TRBD2. J gave up 5 bases and V 4 bases, and 16 bases lay outside the gene matches. The CDR3 loop spans 17 amino acids. Germline CDR1 and CDR2: LGHDT and YNNKEL (reference sequence). DNA of the CDR3: TGTGCCAGCAGCCCCAGCGGGACTCACCGAGGAGGGGAGACCCAGTACTTC. Its translation: CASSPSGTHRGGETQYF.

The chain has TRBV6-2 or TRBV6-3 and TRBJ1-1, with TRBD1 matching over 7 bases. V lost 2 bases to trimming and J lost 0 bases; unmatched junction nucleotides: 6. This CDR3 has 16 amino acids. The germline gives CDR1 MNHEY, CDR2 SVGEGT. CDR3 nucleotides: TGTGCCAGCAGTTACAGCCCGGGACAGCTGAACACTGAAGCTTTCTTT. Translated: CASSYSPGQLNTEAFF.

The CDR3 DNA is TGCGCCAGCAGCCAAGATCCGGGGATCTCTGGAAACACCATATATTTT. This translates into CASSQDPGISGNTIYF. The gene calls are TRBV4-3 and TRBJ1-3; D gene unclear. The CDR3 covers 16 residues. Trimming removed 0 bases from V and 0 bases from J, with 9 bases in between. CDR1 and CDR2 from the germline V gene are LGHNA and YSLEER.

V usage is TRBV5-1 and J usage is TRBJ1-4; 9 nucleotides match TRBD1. Per germline, CDR1 SGHRS and CDR2 YFSETQ. With V trimmed by 0 bases and J by 8 bases, 8 bases remained unmatched. This CDR3 contains 16 residues. The CDR3 DNA reads TGCGCCAGCAGCTTGGCCCTACAGGGGGCTGGCGAAAAACTGTTTTTT. It encodes CASSLALQGAGEKLFF.

As DNA, the CDR3 is TGCGCCAGCAGCTTCCCGCTTAGGACAGGGACCACTATGAACACTGAAGCTTTCTTT. This codes for CASSFPLRTGTTMNTEAFF. This rearrangement joins TRBV5-1 to TRBJ1-1, with TRBD1 identical over 8 bases. The germline V gene has CDR1 SGHRS and CDR2 YFSETQ. V lost 2 bases and J lost 0; bases outside the gene matches: 15. The CDR3 loop spans 19 amino acids.

This chain uses TRBV7-9 with TRBJ1-5; no clear D. The CDR3 has 14 residues. Trimming shortened V by 3 bases and J by 4 bases, and 10 bases separated the two germline ends. Germline assignment: CDR1 SEHNR and CDR2 FQNEAQ (reference sequence). The CDR3 coding sequence is TGTGCCAGCAGCTTTTCTGGGCAGAATCAGCCCCAGCATTTT. Translation gives CASSFSGQNQPQHF.

The genes are TRBV6-5 and TRBJ1-3; the match to TRBD1 covers 9 bases. The CDR3 consists of 13 residues. V lost 10 bases, J lost 5 bases, and 6 bases stayed unmatched. Germline lookup yields CDR1 MNHEY and CDR2 SVGAGI. CDR3 sequence: CATIGQGRNTIYF. The DNA for the CDR3 is TGTGCCACAATAGGACAGGGGAGAAACACCATATATTTT.

CDR3 nucleotides: TGTGCCAGCAAGTCGGGCGGGGTCTACAATGAGCAGTTCTTC. It is translated as CASKSGGVYNEQFF. The J gene is TRBJ2-1, the V gene TRBV28; D is possibly TRBD2 (6 bases). The CDR3 totals 14 residues. CDR1 and CDR2 from the germline V gene are MDHEN and SYDVKM. V was cut by 7 bases and J by 3 bases, with 13 bases left in between.

V is TRBV30 and J is TRBJ1-2; D not certain. Germline CDR1 and CDR2: GTSNPN and SVGIG (reference sequence). This CDR3 is 15 amino acids long. V lost 5 bases and J lost 6, with 22 bases in between. CDR3 residues: CAWERRSREINGYTF. The CDR3 DNA reads TGTGCCTGGGAACGCCGTTCCCGGGAGATAAATGGCTACACCTTC. Filled out from reference TRBV30 and TRBJ1-2, the complete variable domain reads SQTIHQWPATLVQPVGSPLSLECTVEGTSNPNLYWYRQAAGRGLQLLFYSVGIGQISSEVPQNLSASRPQDRQFILSSKKLLLSDSGFYLCAWERRSREINGYTFGSGTRLTVV.

This clone was seen only a few times. This chain links TRBV7-9 with TRBJ1-1, with D unresolved. The germline V and J ends were trimmed by 3 bases and 0 bases, with 11 bases remaining between them. The CDR3 length is 15 residues. Germline CDR1 reads SEHNR; CDR2 reads FQNEAQ (reference sequence). CDR3 nucleotides: TGTGCCAGCAGCTTCTGGGGAGGGTTGAACACTGAAGCTTTCTTT. It translates to CASSFWGGLNTEAFF.

V and J are TRBV9 and TRBJ1-4; TRBD1 agrees at 9 bases. This CDR3 is 14 amino acids long. The trim removed 2 bases at V and 7 bases at J, leaving 3 bases unmatched. Germline loops: CDR1 SGDLS, CDR2 YYNGEE. In DNA form, the CDR3 reads TGTGCCAGCAGCGTTACAGGGGGCAGTGAAAAACTGTTTTTT. Protein sequence: CASSVTGGSEKLFF. The full variable domain, in which reference TRBV9 and TRBJ1-4 provide the parts outside the CDR3, is DSGVTQTPKHLITATGQRVTLRCSPRSGDLSVYWYQQSLDQGLQFLIQYYNGEERAKGNILERFSAQQFPDLHSELNLSSLELGDSALYFCASSVTGGSEKLFFGSGTQLSVL.

In DNA, the CDR3 is TGTGCCAGCAGCTCCCCTGATACGCAGTATTTT. Its translation: CASSSPDTQYF. The chain combines TRBV7-9 with TRBJ2-3; D not certain. Germline loops: CDR1 SEHNR, CDR2 FQNEAQ (reference sequence). V lost 4 bases to trimming and J lost 6 bases, with 5 bases between them. The CDR3 contains 11 residues.

V gene TRBV3-1 (or the pseudogene TRBV3-2) combines with J gene TRBJ1-2; D is unclear. CDR1 and CDR2 from the germline V gene are LGHDT and YNNKEL (reference sequence). The CDR3 is made up of 16 amino acids. Trimming pared 2 bases from V and 8 bases from J, leaving 21 bases between. The CDR3 nucleotides are TGTGCCAGCAGCCAACGGAAATCCGAAGGCTGGAGGGGCTACACCTTC. Amino acids: CASSQRKSEGWRGYTF.

The V and J genes are TRBV10-3 and TRBJ2-3, with a weak D call TRBD2 (6 bases). With 7 bases removed from V and 6 bases from J, the gap between germline ends came to 14 bases. The CDR3 runs to 13 residues. Germline V gene lookup returns CDR1 ENHRY and CDR2 SYGVKD. The chain's CDR3 is CAIKLAAGDTQYF. CDR3 coding DNA: TGTGCCATCAAGTTAGCGGCGGGGGATACGCAGTATTTT.

The chain joins TRBV6-5 to TRBJ2-7, with 7 bases matching TRBD1. CDR1 and CDR2 from the germline V gene are MNHEY and SVGAGI. CDR3 size: 15 residues. The ends lost 6 bases at V and 2 bases at J; junction bases unmatched: 10. CDR3 sequence reads: CASSLRTGPTYEQYF. CDR3 nucleotide sequence: TGTGCCAGCAGCTTACGGACAGGCCCTACCTACGAGCAGTACTTC.

V usage is TRBV19 and J usage is TRBJ1-5; D might be TRBD1 (6 bases). Deletions cut 11 bases from V and 2 bases from J, with 13 bases between. Germline V gene sequence: CDR1 LNHDA, CDR2 SQIVND (reference sequence). The CDR3 is 13 amino acids. The CDR3 sequence: CACGGPRNQPQHF. The CDR3, as DNA: TGTGCCTGCGGGGGGCCCCGCAATCAGCCCCAGCATTTT.

The V gene is TRBV7-2, the J gene TRBJ1-1; D is uncertain. The germline CDR1 and CDR2 sequences are SGHTA and FQGNSA. V dropped 5 bases and J dropped 5 bases, with 15 bases sitting between them. The CDR3 is 14 amino acids. The CDR3 bases are TGTGCCAGCAGCCCCGGGGATGTAAGGACTGAAGCTTTCTTT. Translating it yields CASSPGDVRTEAFF.

V is TRBV6-6 and J is TRBJ2-7; maybe TRBD1 (5 bases). Germline CDR1 MNHNY, CDR2 SVGAGI (reference sequence). V shed 5 bases and J shed 0 bases, with 8 bases lying between them. The CDR3 has 13 residues. The CDR3: CASSAGISYEQYF. In nucleotides, the CDR3 is TGTGCCAGCAGTGCAGGGATCTCCTACGAGCAGTACTTC.

This clone was seen a handful of times. The chain carries TRBV12-3 or TRBV12-4 and TRBJ1-4; D gene unclear. This CDR3 is built from 13 residues. V was clipped by 4 bases and J by 3 bases, with 6 bases between them. The CDR3, as DNA: TGTGCCAGCAGTTGGAGGTCTAATGAAAAACTGTTTTTT. It yields the protein CASSWRSNEKLFF.

The CDR3 spells CASSLWDRGNTEAFF. In nucleotides, the CDR3 is TGTGCCAGCAGTTTATGGGACAGGGGAAACACTGAAGCTTTCTTT. The rearrangement uses TRBV27 and TRBJ1-1, with TRBD1 identical over 10 bases. The V gene's germline CDR1 is MNHEY and CDR2 SMNVEV (reference sequence). The CDR3 consists of 15 residues. V was clipped by 1 base and J by 2 bases; unmatched bases: 1.